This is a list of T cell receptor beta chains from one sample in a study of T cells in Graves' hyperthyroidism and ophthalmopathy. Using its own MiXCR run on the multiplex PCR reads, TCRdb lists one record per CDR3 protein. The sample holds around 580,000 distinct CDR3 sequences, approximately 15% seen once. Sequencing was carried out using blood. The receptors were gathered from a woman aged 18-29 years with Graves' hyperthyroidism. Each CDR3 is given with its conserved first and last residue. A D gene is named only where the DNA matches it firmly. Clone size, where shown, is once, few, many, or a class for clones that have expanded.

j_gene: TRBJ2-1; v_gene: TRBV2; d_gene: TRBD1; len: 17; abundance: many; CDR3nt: TGTGCCAGCAGCGCTCTTTTTGGGACAGTCAGCTACAATGAGCAGTTCTTC; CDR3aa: CASSALFGTVSYNEQFF
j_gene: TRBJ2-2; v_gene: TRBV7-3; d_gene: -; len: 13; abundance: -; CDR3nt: TGTGCCAGCAGCTCCACGTACGGCGGGGAGCTGTTTTTT; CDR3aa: CASSSTYGGELFF
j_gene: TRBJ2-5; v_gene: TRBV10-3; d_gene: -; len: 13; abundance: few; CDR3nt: TGTGCCATCAGTGATACCGGTTTGGAGACCCAGTACTTC; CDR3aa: CAISDTGLETQYF
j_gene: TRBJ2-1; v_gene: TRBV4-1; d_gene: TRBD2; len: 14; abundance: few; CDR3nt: TGCGCCAGCAGCCCTCTTACTAGCGGCAATGAGCAGTTCTTC; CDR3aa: CASSPLTSGNEQFF
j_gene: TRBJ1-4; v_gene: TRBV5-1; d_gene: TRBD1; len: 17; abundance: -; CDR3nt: TGCGCCAGCAGCTTGTTCTATCTCGGGACAGGGTTTGAAAAACTGTTTTTT; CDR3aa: CASSLFYLGTGFEKLFF
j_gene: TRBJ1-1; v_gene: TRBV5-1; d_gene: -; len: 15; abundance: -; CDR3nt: TGCGCCAGCAGCTTGGAGCCAGGGATCGGCACTGAAGCTTTCTTT; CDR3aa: CASSLEPGIGTEAFF
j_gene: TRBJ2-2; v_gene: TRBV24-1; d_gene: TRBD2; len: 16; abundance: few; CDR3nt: TGTGCCACCAGCCCTAGCGGGGCTACGAACACCGGGGAGCTGTTTTTT; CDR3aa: CATSPSGATNTGELFF
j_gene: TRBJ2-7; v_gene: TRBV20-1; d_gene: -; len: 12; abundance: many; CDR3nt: TGCAGTGCTTCTAGGGACAACTACGAGCAGTACTTC; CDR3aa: CSASRDNYEQYF
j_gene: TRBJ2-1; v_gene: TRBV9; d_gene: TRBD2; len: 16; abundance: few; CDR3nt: TGTGCCAGCAGCCCAAACCCTAGCGGAGGGGAGGATGAGCAGTTCTTC; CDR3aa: CASSPNPSGGEDEQFF
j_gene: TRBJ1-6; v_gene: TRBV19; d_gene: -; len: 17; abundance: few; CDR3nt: TGTGCCAGTAGCCCACTTAGGGCCAGTAATCCTAATTCACCCCTCCACTTT; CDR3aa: CASSPLRASNPNSPLHF
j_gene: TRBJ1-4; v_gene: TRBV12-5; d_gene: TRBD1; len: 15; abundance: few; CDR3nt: TGTGCTAGTGGTCCCTCGGGACAGGGCGGAGAAAAACTGTTTTTT; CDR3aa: CASGPSGQGGEKLFF
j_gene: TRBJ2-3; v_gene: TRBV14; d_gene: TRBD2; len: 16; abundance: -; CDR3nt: TGTGCCAGCAGCCCCATAGCGGGGAGCAATAAAGCTACGCAGTATTTT; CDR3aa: CASSPIAGSNKATQYF
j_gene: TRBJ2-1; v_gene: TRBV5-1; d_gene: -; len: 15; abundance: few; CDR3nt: TGCGCCAGCAGCTTGGACGCGGGCCACTACAATGAGCAGTTCTTC; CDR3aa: CASSLDAGHYNEQFF
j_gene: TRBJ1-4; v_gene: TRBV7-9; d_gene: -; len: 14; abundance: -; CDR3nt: TGTGCCAGCAGCCTTTCGGAGGGCGGTGAAAAACTGTTTTTT; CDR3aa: CASSLSEGGEKLFF
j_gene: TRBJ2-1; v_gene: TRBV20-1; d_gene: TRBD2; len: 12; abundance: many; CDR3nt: TGCAGTGCTAGGGGACTAGCGGAAGAGCAGTTCTTC; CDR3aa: CSARGLAEEQFF
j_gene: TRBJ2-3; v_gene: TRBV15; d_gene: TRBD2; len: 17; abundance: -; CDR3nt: TGTGCCACCAGCAGAGATGGGGGTGCGGGGGTAACAGATACGCAGTATTTT; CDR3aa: CATSRDGGAGVTDTQYF
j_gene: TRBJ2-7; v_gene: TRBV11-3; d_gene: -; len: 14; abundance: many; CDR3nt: TGTGCCAGCAGCCCAGGGGTAGCCCCCTACGAGCAGTACTTC; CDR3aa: CASSPGVAPYEQYF
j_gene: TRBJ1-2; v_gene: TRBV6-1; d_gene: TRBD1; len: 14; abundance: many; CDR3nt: TGTGCCAGCAGTGAAGACCAGGGGGCAGATGGCTACACCTTC; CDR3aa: CASSEDQGADGYTF
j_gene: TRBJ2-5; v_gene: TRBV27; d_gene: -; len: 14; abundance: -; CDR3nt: TGTGCCAGCAGTTTGAGTACTAGATTAGAGACCCAGTACTTC; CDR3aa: CASSLSTRLETQYF
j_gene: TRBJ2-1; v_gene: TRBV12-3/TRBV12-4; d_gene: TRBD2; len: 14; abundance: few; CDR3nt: TGTGCCGTTACTCGGGAGGGCTCCAACGGTAAGCAGTTCTTC; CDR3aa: CAVTREGSNGKQFF
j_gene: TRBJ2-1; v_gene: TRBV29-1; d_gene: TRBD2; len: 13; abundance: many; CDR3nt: TGCAGCGCATCACTAGCGGTCTACAATGAGCAGTTCTTC; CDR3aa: CSASLAVYNEQFF
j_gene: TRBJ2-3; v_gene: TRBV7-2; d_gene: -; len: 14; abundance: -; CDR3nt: TGTGCCAGCAGCTTATCGGCTCGCTTTGATACGCAGTATTTT; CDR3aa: CASSLSARFDTQYF
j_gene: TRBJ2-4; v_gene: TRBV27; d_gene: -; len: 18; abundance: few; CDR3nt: TGTGCCAGCAGTTCCATAATACGGGTCACCCTCGGGCAAAACATTCAGTACTTC; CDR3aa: CASSSIIRVTLGQNIQYF